This entry lists 9 T cell receptor beta chains sequenced from one sample in a study of blood T cell repertoires in COVID-19. The repertoire was sequenced with immunoSEQ multiplex PCR; TCRdb's copy has only in-frame clones and lacks some. The sample includes some 30,000 clones, 80% to 90% of them seen just once. The material sequenced was peripheral blood. The receptors come from a human donor in a cohort sampled during active COVID-19.

This clone has just one count. V and J are TRBV18 and TRBJ2-1; D may be TRBD2 (9 bases). Trimming pared 3 bases from V and 5 bases from J, leaving 26 bases between. Per germline, CDR1 KGHSH and CDR2 LQKENI. The CDR3 runs 19 residues. Written as DNA, the CDR3 is TGTGCCAGCTCACCCGGGACAGGTCCTAGCGGGGACTATGACAATGAGCAGTTCTTC. As protein: CASSPGTGPSGDYDNEQFF.

This clone was picked up a small number of times. The chain carries TRBV11-1 and TRBJ1-6; 8 bases map to TRBD1. The trim removed 3 bases at V and 7 bases at J, leaving 5 bases unmatched. This CDR3 is 15 amino acids long. Looked up from germline, CDR1 is SGHAT and CDR2 is FQDESV (reference sequence). In DNA, the CDR3 is TGTGCCAGCAGCTTGACAGGGGCAGGGAATTCACCCCTCCACTTT. It codes for CASSLTGAGNSPLHF.

The chain carries TRBV18 and TRBJ1-5; D not resolved. CDR3 length: 13 amino acids. CDR1 and CDR2 from the germline V gene are KGHSH and LQKENI. V was cut by 3 bases and J by 7 bases, with 10 bases left in between. The CDR3 sequence: CASSPQTDQPQHF. CDR3 coding DNA: TGTGCCAGCTCACCCCAAACAGACCAGCCCCAGCATTTT.

The chain employs TRBV21-1 and TRBJ2-3; the D segment call TRBD1 is taken from the table without a DNA check. TRBV21-1 is assigned pseudogene status. CDR3 length: 16 amino acids. CDR3 loop: CASSSPLRGIADTQYF. The CDR3 DNA reads TGTGCCAGCAGCAGCCCCTTAAGGGGGATCGCAGATACGCAGTATTTT.

The chain recombines TRBV6-1 with TRBJ2-3, with TRBD2 matching 13 bases. CDR3 length: 17 residues. V was clipped by 0 bases and J by 5 bases; unmatched bases: 5. From germline, CDR1 is MNHNS and CDR2 SASEGT. CDR3 coding DNA: TGTGCCAGCAGTGAAGCGCTACTAGCGGGGGGGATAGATACGCAGTATTTT. It translates to CASSEALLAGGIDTQYF.

The V call is TRBV7-9, the J call TRBJ2-1; 7 bases are shared with TRBD1. The CDR3 sequence is 13 residues long. Germline values: CDR1 SEHNR, CDR2 FQNEAQ (reference sequence). The ends lost 5 bases at V and 6 bases at J; junction bases unmatched: 4. The CDR3 is CASSPGTVNEQFF. The CDR3 nucleotides read TGTGCCAGCAGCCCCGGGACAGTCAATGAGCAGTTCTTC. The whole variable domain, remainder taken from reference TRBV7-9 and TRBJ2-1, is DTGVSQNPRHKITKRGQNVTFRCDPISEHNRLYWYRQTLGQGPEFLTYFQNEAQLEKSRLLSDRFSAERPKGSFSTLEIQRTEQGDSAMYLCASSPGTVNEQFFGPGTRLTVL.

There are a few counts of this clone. The rearrangement uses TRBV6-1 and TRBJ1-2; no definite D call. The CDR3 runs to 13 residues. V gave up 2 bases and J gave up 8 bases, with 12 bases separating them. Germline CDR1 is MNHNS and CDR2 is SASEGT. CDR3 region: CASSETGFRGYTF. In DNA, the CDR3 is TGTGCCAGCAGTGAAACCGGTTTTCGAGGCTACACCTTC.

The chain joins TRBV10-1 to TRBJ2-3, with D possibly being TRBD2 (6 bases). CDR1 WNHNN and CDR2 SYGVQD come from the germline V gene (reference sequence). Trimming pared 3 bases from V and 0 bases from J, leaving 13 bases between. The CDR3 has 16 amino acids. CDR3 residues: CASSDPSGSSTDTQYF. The CDR3 coding sequence is TGCGCCAGCAGTGATCCCAGCGGGTCTAGCACAGATACGCAGTATTTT.

This clone showed up just once. The chain is built from TRBV5-1 and TRBJ1-4; 7 bases are a match to TRBD1. From germline, CDR1 is SGHRS and CDR2 YFSETQ. V lost 4 bases and J lost 3; bases outside the gene matches: 12. The CDR3 is 17 residues long. This chain's CDR3 is CASSADRVEAANEKLFF. CDR3 coding DNA: TGCGCCAGCAGCGCCGACAGGGTAGAAGCGGCTAATGAAAAACTGTTTTTT.